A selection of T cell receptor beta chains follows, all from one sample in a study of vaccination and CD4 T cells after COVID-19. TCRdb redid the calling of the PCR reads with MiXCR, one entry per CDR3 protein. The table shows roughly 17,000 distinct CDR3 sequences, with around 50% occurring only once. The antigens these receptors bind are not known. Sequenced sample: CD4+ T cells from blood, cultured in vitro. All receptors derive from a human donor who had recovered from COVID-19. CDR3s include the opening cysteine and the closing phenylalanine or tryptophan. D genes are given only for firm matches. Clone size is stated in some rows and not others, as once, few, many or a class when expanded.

CDR3 protein: CASSHGTSESTDTQYF
CDR3 DNA: TGTGCCAGCAGTCACGGGACTAGCGAGAGCACAGATACGCAGTATTTT
clone size: -
D gene: TRBD2
V gene: TRBV7-3
J gene: TRBJ2-3

CDR3 protein: CASSSLQAPGGYTF
CDR3 DNA: TGTGCCAGCAGCTCTCTACAGGCCCCGGGGGGCTACACCTTC
clone size: few
D gene: -
V gene: TRBV5-4
J gene: TRBJ1-2

CDR3 protein: CASSQRPRGVKETQYF
CDR3 DNA: TGTGCCAGCAGCCAACGCCCCCGGGGCGTCAAAGAGACCCAGTACTTC
clone size: -
D gene: -
V gene: TRBV7-9
J gene: TRBJ2-5

CDR3 protein: CASNRRDFTDTQYF
CDR3 DNA: TGTGCCAGCAACAGGAGAGACTTCACAGATACGCAGTATTTT
clone size: -
D gene: -
V gene: TRBV6-1
J gene: TRBJ2-3

CDR3 protein: CASTSNRANQPQHF
CDR3 DNA: TGTGCCAGCACTAGCAACAGGGCCAATCAGCCCCAGCATTTT
clone size: -
D gene: -
V gene: TRBV6-1
J gene: TRBJ1-5

CDR3 protein: CAWSGIGAGGLTSSPLHF
CDR3 DNA: TGTGCCTGGAGTGGGATTGGGGCAGGGGGCTTGACAAGTTCACCCCTCCACTTT
clone size: few
D gene: TRBD1
V gene: TRBV30
J gene: TRBJ1-6

CDR3 protein: CASSEPGGYGYTF
CDR3 DNA: TGCGCCAGCAGTGAGCCAGGGGGCTATGGCTACACCTTC
clone size: few
D gene: TRBD1
V gene: TRBV10-2
J gene: TRBJ1-2

CDR3 protein: CASTSATGTVNSPLHF
CDR3 DNA: TGTGCCAGCACCTCCGCGACCGGGACAGTAAATTCACCCCTCCACTTT
clone size: -
D gene: TRBD1
V gene: TRBV6-1
J gene: TRBJ1-6

CDR3 protein: CASSPTGYQNIQYF
CDR3 DNA: TGCGCCAGCAGCCCGACAGGGTATCAAAACATTCAGTACTTC
clone size: once
D gene: TRBD1
V gene: TRBV5-1
J gene: TRBJ2-4

CDR3 protein: CASSEVHYEQYF
CDR3 DNA: TGTGCCAGCAGTGAAGTCCACTACGAGCAGTACTTC
clone size: few
D gene: -
V gene: TRBV6-1
J gene: TRBJ2-7

CDR3 protein: CSATAGEVNYGYTF
CDR3 DNA: TGCAGTGCAACCGCAGGGGAAGTAAACTATGGCTACACCTTC
clone size: few
D gene: -
V gene: TRBV20-1
J gene: TRBJ1-2

CDR3 protein: CASSLTSPDTEAFF
CDR3 DNA: TGTGCCAGCAGTCTGACCTCCCCGGACACTGAAGCTTTCTTT
clone size: -
D gene: -
V gene: TRBV2
J gene: TRBJ1-1

CDR3 protein: CASSLDPSPLHF
CDR3 DNA: TGTGCCAGCAGCTTAGACCCTTCACCCCTCCACTTT
clone size: -
D gene: -
V gene: TRBV11-2
J gene: TRBJ1-6

CDR3 protein: CASSETGTDYGYTF
CDR3 DNA: TGTGCCAGCAGTGAAACAGGGACGGACTATGGCTACACCTTC
clone size: -
D gene: -
V gene: TRBV2
J gene: TRBJ1-2

CDR3 protein: CASSWGTSGSEQFF
CDR3 DNA: TGTGCCAGCAGCTGGGGGACTAGCGGGAGCGAGCAGTTCTTC
clone size: -
D gene: TRBD2
V gene: TRBV7-3
J gene: TRBJ2-1

CDR3 protein: CASSDDPVYGYTF
CDR3 DNA: TGTGCCAGCAGTGACGACCCCGTATATGGCTACACCTTC
clone size: few
D gene: -
V gene: TRBV6-4
J gene: TRBJ1-2

CDR3 protein: CASSNRGGNTEAFF
CDR3 DNA: TGTGCCAGCAGTAATCGAGGGGGGAACACTGAAGCTTTCTTT
clone size: -
D gene: -
V gene: TRBV27
J gene: TRBJ1-1

CDR3 protein: CSARDGSSGRVQETQYF
CDR3 DNA: TGCAGTGCTAGGGATGGATCTAGCGGGAGGGTTCAAGAGACCCAGTACTTC
clone size: -
D gene: TRBD2
V gene: TRBV20-1
J gene: TRBJ2-5

CDR3 protein: CASRGVSYEQYF
CDR3 DNA: TGTGCCAGCAGGGGCGTTTCCTACGAGCAGTACTTC
clone size: -
D gene: -
V gene: TRBV6-1
J gene: TRBJ2-7

CDR3 protein: CASSFERGQPGELFF
CDR3 DNA: TGTGCCAGCAGTTTCGAGCGGGGACAGCCCGGGGAGCTGTTTTTT
clone size: -
D gene: -
V gene: TRBV12-3/TRBV12-4
J gene: TRBJ2-2

CDR3 protein: CASSLSEVDNQPQHF
CDR3 DNA: TGTGCCAGCAGCTTATCTGAGGTTGACAATCAGCCCCAGCATTTT
clone size: -
D gene: -
V gene: TRBV7-9
J gene: TRBJ1-5

CDR3 protein: CASSEIPDRAGNIQYF
CDR3 DNA: TGTGCCAGCAGTGAAATCCCGGACAGGGCGGGAAACATTCAGTACTTC
clone size: -
D gene: TRBD1
V gene: TRBV25-1
J gene: TRBJ2-4

CDR3 protein: CAWGQGAGETQYF
CDR3 DNA: TGTGCCTGGGGACAGGGCGCAGGGGAGACCCAGTACTTC
clone size: -
D gene: TRBD1
V gene: TRBV30
J gene: TRBJ2-5

CDR3 protein: CASRDRGDTQYF
CDR3 DNA: TGTGCCAGCCGGGATCGGGGGGATACGCAGTATTTT
clone size: few
D gene: -
V gene: TRBV2
J gene: TRBJ2-3

CDR3 protein: CASSLSRTVQETQYF
CDR3 DNA: TGTGCCAGCAGTTTATCGAGGACGGTCCAAGAGACCCAGTACTTC
clone size: few
D gene: -
V gene: TRBV27
J gene: TRBJ2-5

CDR3 protein: CASSLEGGAETQYF
CDR3 DNA: TGCGCCAGCAGCTTGGAAGGGGGAGCAGAGACCCAGTACTTC
clone size: -
D gene: -
V gene: TRBV5-1
J gene: TRBJ2-5

CDR3 protein: CAWSVTGIGYGYTF
CDR3 DNA: TGTGCCTGGAGTGTAACAGGGATAGGCTATGGCTACACCTTC
clone size: -
D gene: -
V gene: TRBV30
J gene: TRBJ1-2

CDR3 protein: CASSLLGTGGTEAFF
CDR3 DNA: TGCGCCAGCAGCCTACTAGGGACAGGGGGGACTGAAGCTTTCTTT
clone size: -
D gene: TRBD1
V gene: TRBV4-1
J gene: TRBJ1-1

CDR3 protein: CASSGQGWNQPQHF
CDR3 DNA: TGCGCCAGCAGCGGACAGGGGTGGAATCAGCCCCAGCATTTT
clone size: few
D gene: TRBD1
V gene: TRBV5-1
J gene: TRBJ1-5

CDR3 protein: CASSLEQASVNEAFF
CDR3 DNA: TGTGCCAGCAGCTTAGAACAGGCTTCGGTAAATGAAGCTTTCTTT
clone size: -
D gene: -
V gene: TRBV7-2
J gene: TRBJ1-1

CDR3 protein: CSARVGGGNQPQHF
CDR3 DNA: TGCAGTGCTAGAGTGGGGGGAGGCAATCAGCCCCAGCATTTT
clone size: medium-sized
D gene: -
V gene: TRBV20-1
J gene: TRBJ1-5

CDR3 protein: CASSLGISGNTIYF
CDR3 DNA: TGTGCCAGCAGCTTAGGGATCTCTGGAAACACCATATATTTT
clone size: -
D gene: -
V gene: TRBV7-9
J gene: TRBJ1-3

CDR3 protein: CASSTSGVAGGYTF
CDR3 DNA: TGTGCCAGTAGTACCTCCGGGGTCGCCGGGGGCTACACCTTC
clone size: few
D gene: -
V gene: TRBV19
J gene: TRBJ1-2

CDR3 protein: CASSLGTAKETQYF
CDR3 DNA: TGTGCCAGCAGCTTGGGGACAGCTAAAGAGACCCAGTACTTC
clone size: -
D gene: TRBD1
V gene: TRBV7-2
J gene: TRBJ2-5

CDR3 protein: CATKEQSSGNTIYF
CDR3 DNA: TGTGCCACAAAGGAACAGTCCTCTGGAAACACCATATATTTT
clone size: -
D gene: -
V gene: TRBV19
J gene: TRBJ1-3

CDR3 protein: CAIKQGGNTGELFF
CDR3 DNA: TGTGCCATCAAACAGGGCGGAAACACCGGGGAGCTGTTTTTT
clone size: -
D gene: -
V gene: TRBV6-2/TRBV6-3
J gene: TRBJ2-2

CDR3 protein: CASSQGVDTEAFF
CDR3 DNA: TGTGCCAGCTCTCAGGGGGTCGACACTGAAGCTTTCTTT
clone size: few
D gene: TRBD1
V gene: TRBV18
J gene: TRBJ1-1

CDR3 protein: CASSDRVSGYTF
CDR3 DNA: TGTGCCAGCAGTGACAGGGTCTCTGGCTACACCTTC
clone size: hyperexpanded
D gene: -
V gene: TRBV6-1
J gene: TRBJ1-2

CDR3 protein: CSARDDGSSQETQYF
CDR3 DNA: TGCAGTGCTAGAGATGATGGCTCTAGCCAAGAGACCCAGTACTTC
clone size: few
D gene: -
V gene: TRBV20-1
J gene: TRBJ2-5

CDR3 protein: CASSIIGRGANNQPQHF
CDR3 DNA: TGTGCCAGTAGTATAATCGGGCGGGGGGCAAACAATCAGCCCCAGCATTTT
clone size: -
D gene: -
V gene: TRBV19
J gene: TRBJ1-5

CDR3 protein: CASSYSVGLNTEAFF
CDR3 DNA: TGTGCCAGCAGTTACTCGGTGGGATTGAACACTGAAGCTTTCTTT
clone size: -
D gene: -
V gene: TRBV6-5
J gene: TRBJ1-1

CDR3 protein: CASSRTSVGAEAFF
CDR3 DNA: TGTGCCAGCAGCCGGACATCCGTAGGCGCTGAAGCTTTCTTT
clone size: -
D gene: -
V gene: TRBV7-9
J gene: TRBJ1-1

CDR3 protein: CASSYSSPPRNEQFF
CDR3 DNA: TGTGCCAGCAGTTACTCGAGCCCTCCTCGAAATGAGCAGTTCTTC
clone size: -
D gene: -
V gene: TRBV6-2/TRBV6-3
J gene: TRBJ2-1

CDR3 protein: CATSREGFGTYEQYF
CDR3 DNA: TGTGCCACCAGCAGAGAAGGGTTCGGAACCTACGAGCAGTACTTC
clone size: -
D gene: -
V gene: TRBV15
J gene: TRBJ2-7

CDR3 protein: CASKGGDYGYTF
CDR3 DNA: TGTGCCAGCAAGGGAGGGGACTATGGCTACACCTTC
clone size: -
D gene: -
V gene: TRBV28
J gene: TRBJ1-2